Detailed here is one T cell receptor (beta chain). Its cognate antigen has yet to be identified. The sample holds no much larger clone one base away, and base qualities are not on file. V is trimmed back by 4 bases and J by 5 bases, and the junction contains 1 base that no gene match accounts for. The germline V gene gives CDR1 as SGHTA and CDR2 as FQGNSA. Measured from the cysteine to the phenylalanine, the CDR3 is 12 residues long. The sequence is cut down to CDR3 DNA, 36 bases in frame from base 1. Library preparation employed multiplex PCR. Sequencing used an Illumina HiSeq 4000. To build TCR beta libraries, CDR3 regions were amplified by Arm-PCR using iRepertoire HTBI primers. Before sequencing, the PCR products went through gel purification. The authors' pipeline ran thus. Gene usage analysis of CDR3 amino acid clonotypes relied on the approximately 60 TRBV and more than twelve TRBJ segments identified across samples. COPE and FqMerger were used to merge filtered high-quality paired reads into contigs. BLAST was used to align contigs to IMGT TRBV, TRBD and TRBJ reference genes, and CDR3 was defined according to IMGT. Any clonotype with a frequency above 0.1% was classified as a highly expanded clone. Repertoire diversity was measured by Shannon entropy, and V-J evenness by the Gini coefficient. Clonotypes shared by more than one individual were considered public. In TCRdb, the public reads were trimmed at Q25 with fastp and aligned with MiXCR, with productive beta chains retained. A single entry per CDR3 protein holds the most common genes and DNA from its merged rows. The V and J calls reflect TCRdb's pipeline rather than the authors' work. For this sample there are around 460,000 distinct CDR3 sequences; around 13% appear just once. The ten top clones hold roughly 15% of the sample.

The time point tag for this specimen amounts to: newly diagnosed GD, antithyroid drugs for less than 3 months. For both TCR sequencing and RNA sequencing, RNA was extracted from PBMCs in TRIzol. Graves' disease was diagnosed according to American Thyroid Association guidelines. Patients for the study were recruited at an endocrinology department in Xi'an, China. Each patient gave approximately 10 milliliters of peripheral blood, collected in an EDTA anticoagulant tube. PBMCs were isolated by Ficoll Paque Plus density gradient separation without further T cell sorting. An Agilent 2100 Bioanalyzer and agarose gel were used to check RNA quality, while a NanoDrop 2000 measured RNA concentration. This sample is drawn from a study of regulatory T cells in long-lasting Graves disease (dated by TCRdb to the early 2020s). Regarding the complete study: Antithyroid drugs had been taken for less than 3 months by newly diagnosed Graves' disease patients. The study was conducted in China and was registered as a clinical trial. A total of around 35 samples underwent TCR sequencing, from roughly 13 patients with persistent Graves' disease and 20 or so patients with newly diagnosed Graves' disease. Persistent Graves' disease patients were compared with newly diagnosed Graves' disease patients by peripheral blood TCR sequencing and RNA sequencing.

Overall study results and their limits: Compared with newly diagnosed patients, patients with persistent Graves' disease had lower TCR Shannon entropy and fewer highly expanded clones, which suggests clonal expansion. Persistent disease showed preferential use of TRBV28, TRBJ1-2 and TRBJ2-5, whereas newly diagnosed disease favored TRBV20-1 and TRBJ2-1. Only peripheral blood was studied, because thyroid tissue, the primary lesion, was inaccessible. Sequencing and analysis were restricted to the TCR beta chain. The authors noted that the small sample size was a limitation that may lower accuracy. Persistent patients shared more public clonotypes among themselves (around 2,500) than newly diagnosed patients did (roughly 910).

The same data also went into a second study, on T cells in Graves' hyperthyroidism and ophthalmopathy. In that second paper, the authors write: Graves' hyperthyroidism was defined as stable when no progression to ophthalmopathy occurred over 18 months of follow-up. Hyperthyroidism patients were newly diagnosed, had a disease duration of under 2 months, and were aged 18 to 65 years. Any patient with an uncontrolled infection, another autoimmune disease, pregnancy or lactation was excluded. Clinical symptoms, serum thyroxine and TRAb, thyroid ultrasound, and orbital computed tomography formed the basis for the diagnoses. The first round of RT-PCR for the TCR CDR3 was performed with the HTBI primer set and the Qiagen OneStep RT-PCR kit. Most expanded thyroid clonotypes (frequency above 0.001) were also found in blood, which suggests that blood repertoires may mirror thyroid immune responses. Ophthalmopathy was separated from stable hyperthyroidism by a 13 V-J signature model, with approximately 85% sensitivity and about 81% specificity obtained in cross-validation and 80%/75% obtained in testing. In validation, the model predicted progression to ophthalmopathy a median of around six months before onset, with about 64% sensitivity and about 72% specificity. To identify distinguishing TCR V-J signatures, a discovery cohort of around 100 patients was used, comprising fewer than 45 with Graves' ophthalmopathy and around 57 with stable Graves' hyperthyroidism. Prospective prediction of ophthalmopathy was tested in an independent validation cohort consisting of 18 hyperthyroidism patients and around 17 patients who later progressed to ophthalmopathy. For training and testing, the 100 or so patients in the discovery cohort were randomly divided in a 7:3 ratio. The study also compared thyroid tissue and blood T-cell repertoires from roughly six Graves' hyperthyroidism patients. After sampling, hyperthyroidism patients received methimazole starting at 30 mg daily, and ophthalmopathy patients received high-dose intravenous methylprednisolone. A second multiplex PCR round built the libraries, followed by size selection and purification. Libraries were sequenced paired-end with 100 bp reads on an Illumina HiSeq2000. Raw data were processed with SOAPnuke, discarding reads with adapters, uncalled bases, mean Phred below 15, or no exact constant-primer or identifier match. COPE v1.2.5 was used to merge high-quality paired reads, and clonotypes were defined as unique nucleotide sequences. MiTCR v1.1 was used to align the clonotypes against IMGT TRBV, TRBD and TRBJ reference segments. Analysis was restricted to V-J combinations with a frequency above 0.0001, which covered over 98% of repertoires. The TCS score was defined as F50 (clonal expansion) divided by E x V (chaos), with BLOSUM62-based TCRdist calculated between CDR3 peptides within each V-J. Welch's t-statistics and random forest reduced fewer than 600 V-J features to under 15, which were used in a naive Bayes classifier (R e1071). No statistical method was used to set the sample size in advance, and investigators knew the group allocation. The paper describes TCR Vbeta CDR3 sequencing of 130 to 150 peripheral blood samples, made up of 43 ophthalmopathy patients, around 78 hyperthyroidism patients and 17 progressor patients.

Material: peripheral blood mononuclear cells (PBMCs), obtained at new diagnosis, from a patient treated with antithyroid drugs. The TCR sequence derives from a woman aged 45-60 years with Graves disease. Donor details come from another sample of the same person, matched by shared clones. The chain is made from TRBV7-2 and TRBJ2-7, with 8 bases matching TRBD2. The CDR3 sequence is CASSSGGHEQYF. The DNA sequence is TGTGCCAGCAGCTCGGGGGGGCACGAGCAGTACTTC.